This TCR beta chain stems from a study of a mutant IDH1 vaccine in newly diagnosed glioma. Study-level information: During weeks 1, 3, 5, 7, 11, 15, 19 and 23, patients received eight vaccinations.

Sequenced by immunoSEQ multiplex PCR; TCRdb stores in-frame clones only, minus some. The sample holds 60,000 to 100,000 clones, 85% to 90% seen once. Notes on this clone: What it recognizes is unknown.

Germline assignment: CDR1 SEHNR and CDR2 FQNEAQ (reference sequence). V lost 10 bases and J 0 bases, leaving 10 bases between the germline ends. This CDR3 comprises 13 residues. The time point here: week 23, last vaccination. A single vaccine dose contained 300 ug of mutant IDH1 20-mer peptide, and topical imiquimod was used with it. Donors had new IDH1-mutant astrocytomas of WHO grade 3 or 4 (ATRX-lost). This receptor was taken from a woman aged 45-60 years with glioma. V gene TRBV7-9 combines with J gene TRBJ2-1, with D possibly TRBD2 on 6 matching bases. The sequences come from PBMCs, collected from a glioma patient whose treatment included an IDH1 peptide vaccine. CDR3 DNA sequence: TGTGCCACCCACGGGGGCTCCTACAATGAGCAGTTCTTC. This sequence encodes CATHGGSYNEQFF.